This T cell receptor (beta chain) is drawn from a study of cytomegalovirus exposure and HLA in healthy donors. A multiplex PCR was run with 60 Vbeta primers and 13 Jbeta primers. Here immunoSEQ multiplex PCR was the method, and the copy in TCRdb shows in-frame clones only, minus some. Seen here are roughly 190,000 clones, around 76% observed once, and the top ten hold just over 2%. The sequence was collected from a woman in her 30s in good health and CMV-seropositive. Sequencing input: PBMCs.

The CDR3 DNA reads TGTGCCAACCCATCTGGGACAGGGTATCGGAATGAGCAGTTCTTC. Its protein is CANPSGTGYRNEQFF. This chain connects TRBV2 to TRBJ2-1; 9 bases are shared with TRBD1. Unmatched junction bases numbered 14, after V lost 10 bases and J lost 7 bases. The CDR3 spans 15 residues. Looked up from germline, CDR1 is SNHLY and CDR2 is FYNNEI.